This T cell receptor beta chain was profiled in a study of T cell repertoires in cytomegalovirus infection. The wider study: Newly reported HLA-C-restricted and thoroughly characterized HLA-B-restricted CMV epitopes were employed. TCR beta signatures that were public indicated CMV infection and matching HLA type.

This CDR3 has 13 amino acids. Deletions cut 1 base from V and 3 bases from J, with 5 bases between. Germline lookup yields CDR1 SGHDT and CDR2 YYEEEE. TCRdb itself ran the reads through MiXCR, one entry per CDR3 protein. The data hold some 500,000 distinct CDR3 sequences, with around 40% observed a single time. Findings and limits, study-wide: HLA-C-restricted CMV clonotypes gave the most frequent clonotype in two of eight donors.

On this clonotype: The antigen remains undetermined.

Sample: cultured PBMCs, taken from culture after CMV antigen stimulation. This clonotype was obtained from a human donor in good health (CMV status not recorded). Some clones in this sample may be carry-over from other donors' samples. This chain uses TRBV5-6 with TRBJ2-1; D unresolved. The CDR3 is CASSLHIYNEQFF. The CDR3 DNA sequence: TGTGCCAGCAGCTTGCACATCTACAATGAGCAGTTCTTC.